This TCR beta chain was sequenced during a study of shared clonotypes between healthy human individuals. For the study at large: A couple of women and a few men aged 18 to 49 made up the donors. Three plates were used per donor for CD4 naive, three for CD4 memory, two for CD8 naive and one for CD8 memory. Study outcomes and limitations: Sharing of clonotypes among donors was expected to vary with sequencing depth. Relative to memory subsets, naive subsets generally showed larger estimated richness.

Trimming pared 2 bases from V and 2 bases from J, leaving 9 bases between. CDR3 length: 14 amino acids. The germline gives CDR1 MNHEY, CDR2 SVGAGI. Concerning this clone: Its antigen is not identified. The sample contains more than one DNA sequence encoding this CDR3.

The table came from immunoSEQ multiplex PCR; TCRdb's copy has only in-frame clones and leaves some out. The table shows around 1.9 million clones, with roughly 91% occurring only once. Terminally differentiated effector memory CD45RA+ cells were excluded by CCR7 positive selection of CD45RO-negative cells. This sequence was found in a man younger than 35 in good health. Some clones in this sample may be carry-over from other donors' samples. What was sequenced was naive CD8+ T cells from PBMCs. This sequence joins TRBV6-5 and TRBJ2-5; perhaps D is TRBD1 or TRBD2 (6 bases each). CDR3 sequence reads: CASSYRGDQETQYF. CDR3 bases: TGTGCCAGCAGTTACAGGGGGGATCAAGAGACCCAGTACTTC.